The count of the clone carrying this TCR beta chain is one. This sample is drawn from a study of cytomegalovirus exposure and HLA in healthy donors. The CDR3 is made up of 19 amino acids. V was shortened by 4 bases and J by 1 base, with 26 bases between the two germline ends. CDR1 SGDLS and CDR2 YYNGEE come from the germline V gene. The PCR ran on 60 Vbeta and 13 Jbeta primers. TCRdb keeps only in-frame clones here, not all; method: immunoSEQ multiplex PCR. The data show under 150,000 clones, about 81% seen once. The study sampled nominally healthy donors, though unrecorded immune exposures were likely.

This TCR was recovered from a woman in her 40s in good health and CMV-seropositive. The chain carries TRBV9 and TRBJ1-2; unclear D gene. The sample consisted of PBMCs. Here the CDR3 reads CASSSKPPGGQGGNYGYTF. The CDR3 DNA is TGTGCCAGCAGCTCAAAACCGCCGGGAGGGCAAGGAGGTAACTATGGCTACACCTTC.